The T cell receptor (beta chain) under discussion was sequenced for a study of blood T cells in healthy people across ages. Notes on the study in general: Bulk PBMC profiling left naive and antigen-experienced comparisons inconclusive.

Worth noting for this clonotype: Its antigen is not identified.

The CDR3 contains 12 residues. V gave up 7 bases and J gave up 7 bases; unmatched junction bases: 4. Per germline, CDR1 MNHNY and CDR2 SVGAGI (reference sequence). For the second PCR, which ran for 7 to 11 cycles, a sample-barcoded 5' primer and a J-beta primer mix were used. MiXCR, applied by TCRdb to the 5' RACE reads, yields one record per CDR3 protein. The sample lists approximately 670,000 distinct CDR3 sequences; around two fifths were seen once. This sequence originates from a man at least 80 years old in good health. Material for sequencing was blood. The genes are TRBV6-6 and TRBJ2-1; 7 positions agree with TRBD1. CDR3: CASTSQGNEQFF. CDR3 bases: TGTGCCAGCACCTCACAGGGGAATGAGCAGTTCTTC.